Listed below are T cell receptor beta chains from one sample, sequenced in a study of relationships among human T cell subsets. TCRdb re-called the multiplex PCR reads through MiXCR, storing one row per CDR3 protein. Counted here are roughly 7,000 distinct CDR3 sequences, approximately 70% occurring once; the ten biggest clones make up around 50%. Sequences were obtained from naive and transitional (CD45RA+) T cells sorted from blood. These receptor sequences come from a man in his forties in good health. CDR3s include the opening cysteine and the closing phenylalanine or tryptophan. A D gene is named only where the DNA matches it firmly. Expanded clones get a size class; other rows say once, few or many, or leave the size out.

abundance	v_gene	d_gene	j_gene	CDR3nt	CDR3aa
NA	TRBV10-3	NA	TRBJ2-7	TGTGCCATCAGTGAGTCTGCAGCCACCTACGAGCAGTACTTC	CAISESAATYEQYF
NA	TRBV13	NA	TRBJ1-3	TGTGCCAGCAGCTCGCAGGGTTCTGGAAACACCATATATTTT	CASSSQGSGNTIYF
NA	TRBV29-1	TRBD2	TRBJ2-3	TGCAGCGTTGCCAACCCCCTGACTCAGCGGGAGGGTACAGATACGCAGTATTTT	CSVANPLTQREGTDTQYF
NA	TRBV7-9	TRBD1	TRBJ1-2	TGTGCCAGCAGCTCTTCTCCAGGGGGCGGGGACACCTTC	CASSSSPGGGDTF
NA	TRBV11-2	NA	TRBJ1-1	TGTGCCACCTCATATGGGGGGAACACTGAAGCTTTCTTT	CATSYGGNTEAFF
NA	TRBV12-3/TRBV12-4	NA	TRBJ2-7	TGTGCCAGCAGTTTTCTCGAGGACGCTTACGAGCAGTACTTC	CASSFLEDAYEQYF
NA	TRBV13	TRBD2	TRBJ2-1	TGTGCCAGCAGCCTTAGCGGGAGTCCCTACAATGAGCAGTTCTTC	CASSLSGSPYNEQFF
NA	TRBV5-1	NA	TRBJ2-2	TGCGCCAGCAGCCTCAACACCGGGGAGCTGTTTTTT	CASSLNTGELFF
NA	TRBV12-3/TRBV12-4	TRBD1	TRBJ2-4	TGTGCCAGCAGCCTGGGACAGGGTGGAAACATTCAGTACTTC	CASSLGQGGNIQYF
NA	TRBV7-9	TRBD1	TRBJ2-1	TGTGCCAGCAGAGGACAGGTAGATTCCTCCTACAATGAGCAGTTCTTC	CASRGQVDSSYNEQFF
NA	TRBV10-3	NA	TRBJ1-3	TGTGCCATCACAGGCTCTGGAAACACCATATATTTT	CAITGSGNTIYF
NA	TRBV7-9	NA	TRBJ2-1	TGTGCCAGCAGCTTAAAGGCCCACTACAATGAGCAGTTCTTC	CASSLKAHYNEQFF
NA	TRBV11-2	NA	TRBJ1-1	TGTGCCAGCAGCTGGACGGTGAACACTGAAGCTTTCTTT	CASSWTVNTEAFF
few	TRBV20-1	TRBD1	TRBJ1-1	TGCAGTGCTAGGACCCCCCGACAGGGGTGGAACACTGAAGCTTTCTTT	CSARTPRQGWNTEAFF
NA	TRBV11-2	NA	TRBJ2-3	TGTGCCACCAGCGGTAGCACAGATACGCAGTATTTT	CATSGSTDTQYF
once	TRBV27	NA	TRBJ2-7	TGTGCCAGCAGTTTATCCCCGCGGCCCTACGAGCAGTACTTC	CASSLSPRPYEQYF
NA	TRBV28	NA	TRBJ1-1	TGTGCCAGCAGTTTGGTGAGGGGAAGCACTGAAGCTTTCTTT	CASSLVRGSTEAFF
few	TRBV7-6	TRBD1	TRBJ2-7	TGTGCCAGCAGCCACACAGGGGGCGAGCAGTACTTC	CASSHTGGEQYF
NA	TRBV7-9	NA	TRBJ2-2	TGTGCCAGCAGCTTAGCTCGCATAATACCGAACACCGGGGAGCTGTTTTTT	CASSLARIIPNTGELFF
NA	TRBV20-1	TRBD1	TRBJ2-1	TGCAGTGCTAGAGGCCCGACAGGGGACTACAATGAGCAGTTCTTC	CSARGPTGDYNEQFF
NA	TRBV5-4	TRBD1	TRBJ2-7	TGTGCCAGCAGCCTGGGGACAGGGGGCGTCTACGAGCAGTACTTC	CASSLGTGGVYEQYF
NA	TRBV28	NA	TRBJ1-1	TGTGCCAGCAGTTGGGCCTACGAAGCTTTCTTT	CASSWAYEAFF
NA	TRBV11-2	NA	TRBJ2-2	TGTGCCAGCAGCTTCGTCAACCGGGACATACTACGCTTCACCGGGGAGCTGTTTTTT	CASSFVNRDILRFTGELFF
once	TRBV2	NA	TRBJ2-7	TGTGCCAGCAGCCCCACCGGGACCGCCTACGAGCAGTACTTC	CASSPTGTAYEQYF
NA	TRBV5-1	TRBD2	TRBJ2-1	TGCGCCAGCAGCTCAGGATACGGGTTAGCGGGAGGTCGCGATGAGCAGTTCTTC	CASSSGYGLAGGRDEQFF
NA	TRBV11-2	TRBD2	TRBJ2-4	TGTGCCAGCAGCTTGGTAGTAGGACTAGCGGGGAAAAACATTCAGTACTTC	CASSLVVGLAGKNIQYF
once	TRBV29-1	NA	TRBJ2-1	TGCAGCGTTGCTGGGGGGGCTAGCGGTTCCAATGAGCAGTTCTTC	CSVAGGASGSNEQFF
NA	TRBV6-1	NA	TRBJ2-1	TGTGCCAGCAGACGCGGACTAACCTACAATGAGCAGTTCTTC	CASRRGLTYNEQFF
NA	TRBV10-3	NA	TRBJ2-1	TGTGCCATCAGTGTTCAGGGCAATGAGCAGTTCTTC	CAISVQGNEQFF
NA	TRBV29-1	NA	TRBJ2-3	TGCAGCGTTGACACTAGTGGGGGCACAGATACGCAGTATTTT	CSVDTSGGTDTQYF
NA	TRBV11-2	TRBD1	TRBJ1-1	TGTGCCAGCAGCTCTCCAGGGGGTAACATGAACACTGAAGCTTTCTTT	CASSSPGGNMNTEAFF
NA	TRBV7-9	TRBD1	TRBJ1-1	TGTGCCAGCAGCTACTGGGGACAGGGGGGAACTGAAGCTTTCTTT	CASSYWGQGGTEAFF
NA	TRBV28	TRBD2	TRBJ2-1	TGTGCCACCCGGGGGGGCGACAATGAGCAGTTCTTC	CATRGGDNEQFF
NA	TRBV14	NA	TRBJ2-1	TGTGCCAGCAGCCAAGATTACGGGGGACTGGATGAGCAGTTCTTC	CASSQDYGGLDEQFF
NA	TRBV12-3/TRBV12-4	NA	TRBJ2-1	TGTGCCAGCAGCCGACAACGCTACTCCTACAATGAGCAGTTCTTC	CASSRQRYSYNEQFF
NA	TRBV19	TRBD1	TRBJ2-1	TGTGCCAGTAGTATAACAGGGGGCAATGAGCAGTTCTTC	CASSITGGNEQFF
NA	TRBV6-2/TRBV6-3	NA	TRBJ2-1	TGTGCCAGCAGTTACCTCTTACGCGTGCAGTTCTTC	CASSYLLRVQFF
NA	TRBV4-1	NA	TRBJ2-5	TGTGCCAGCAGCCAAGGGACTACAGGGGGAGGGCAAGAGACCCAGTACTTC	CASSQGTTGGGQETQYF
NA	TRBV14	NA	TRBJ2-5	TGTGCCAGCAGCCGTTCAACTTGGACCCAGTACTTC	CASSRSTWTQYF
NA	TRBV27	NA	TRBJ2-1	TGTGCCAGCAGTTTACAGAATGGGGACCTGGCCTACAATGAGCAGTTCTTC	CASSLQNGDLAYNEQFF
NA	TRBV2	NA	TRBJ2-2	TGTGCCAGCAGTGAAAACCCGGACTGGGCCGGGGAGCTGTTTTTT	CASSENPDWAGELFF
NA	TRBV11-2	TRBD1	TRBJ2-5	TGTGCCAGCAGCTGGGTGGTATACAGGGGGTTGGAAGAGACCCAGTACTTC	CASSWVVYRGLEETQYF
medium-sized	TRBV15	TRBD2	TRBJ2-1	TGTGCCACCAGCCGCGGACTAGCTGTGGTCCATGAGCAGTTCTTC	CATSRGLAVVHEQFF
NA	TRBV12-3/TRBV12-4	NA	TRBJ1-5	TGTGCCAGCAGTTTAGGGGGGGGCAATCAGCCCCAGCATTTT	CASSLGGGNQPQHF
NA	TRBV18	TRBD2	TRBJ2-3	TGTGCCAGCTCGTCGAGCGGGAGGGCCGTTACAGGCACAGATACGCAGTATTTT	CASSSSGRAVTGTDTQYF
NA	TRBV20-1	TRBD2	TRBJ2-3	TGCAGTGCACCCACTAGCGGGGGGGCCAAGGGCACAGATACGCAGTATTTT	CSAPTSGGAKGTDTQYF
NA	TRBV19	NA	TRBJ2-7	TGTGCCAGTAGTCCACGGCACGGACAGTTCTACGAGCAGTACTTC	CASSPRHGQFYEQYF
NA	TRBV7-9	NA	TRBJ2-7	TGTGCCAGCAGCCTGGAAAATTTGCCTGGCGAGCAGTACTTC	CASSLENLPGEQYF
NA	TRBV28	NA	TRBJ1-2	TGTGCCAGCAGTTTAGTGAACATCGGATATGGCTACACCTTC	CASSLVNIGYGYTF
NA	TRBV28	TRBD1	TRBJ1-1	TGTGCCAGCAGTGCCGGGACAGCGAACACTGAAGCTTTCTTT	CASSAGTANTEAFF
NA	TRBV12-3/TRBV12-4	NA	TRBJ2-2	TGTGCCAGCCTACAGGTGTTCCCCGGGGAGCTGTTTTTT	CASLQVFPGELFF
NA	TRBV13	NA	TRBJ2-1	TGTGCCAGCAGCTTGGGGGGCTTTGAGCAGTTCTTC	CASSLGGFEQFF
NA	TRBV11-2	TRBD2	TRBJ2-7	TGTGCCAGCAGCTTTGGGCGGGGGGGGACCTACGAGCAGTACTTC	CASSFGRGGTYEQYF
NA	TRBV27	TRBD2	TRBJ2-7	TGTGCCAGCACAGCTAGCGGGGGGACCTACGAGCAGTACTTC	CASTASGGTYEQYF
NA	TRBV6-4	TRBD2	TRBJ2-1	TGTGCCAGCAGTGACCCTAGCGGGGGGGCCAATGAGCAGTTCTTC	CASSDPSGGANEQFF
NA	TRBV14	NA	TRBJ2-2	TGTGCCAGCAGCCATAGTAGGACCGGGGAGCTGTTTTTT	CASSHSRTGELFF
NA	TRBV4-1	NA	TRBJ2-5	TGCGCCAGCAGCCAAGGCCTCTTCCAAGAGACCCAGTACTTC	CASSQGLFQETQYF
NA	TRBV4-1	TRBD2	TRBJ2-3	TGCGCCAGCAGCCAGGGGACTAGCGGACACACAGATACGCAGTATTTT	CASSQGTSGHTDTQYF
NA	TRBV12-3/TRBV12-4	NA	TRBJ2-7	TGTGCCAGCAGCTTTGACAGCTCCTACGAGCAGTACTTC	CASSFDSSYEQYF
NA	TRBV10-3	TRBD1	TRBJ1-1	TGTGCCATCAGACAGGGGGGGGCTGAAGCTTTCTTT	CAIRQGGAEAFF